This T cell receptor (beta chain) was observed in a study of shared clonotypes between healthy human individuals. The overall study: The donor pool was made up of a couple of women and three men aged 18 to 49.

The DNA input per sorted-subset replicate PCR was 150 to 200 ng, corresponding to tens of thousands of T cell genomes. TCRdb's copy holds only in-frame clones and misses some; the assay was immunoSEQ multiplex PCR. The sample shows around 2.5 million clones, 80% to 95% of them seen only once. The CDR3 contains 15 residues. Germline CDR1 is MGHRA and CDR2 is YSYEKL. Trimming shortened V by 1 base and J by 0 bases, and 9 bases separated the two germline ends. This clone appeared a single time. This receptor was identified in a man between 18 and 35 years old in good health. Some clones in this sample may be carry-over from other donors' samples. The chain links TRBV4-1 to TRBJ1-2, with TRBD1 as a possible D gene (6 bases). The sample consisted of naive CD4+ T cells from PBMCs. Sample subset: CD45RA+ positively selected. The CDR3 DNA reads TGCGCCAGCAGCCAAGCGGAGGGGGCTAACTATGGCTACACCTTC. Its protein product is CASSQAEGANYGYTF.